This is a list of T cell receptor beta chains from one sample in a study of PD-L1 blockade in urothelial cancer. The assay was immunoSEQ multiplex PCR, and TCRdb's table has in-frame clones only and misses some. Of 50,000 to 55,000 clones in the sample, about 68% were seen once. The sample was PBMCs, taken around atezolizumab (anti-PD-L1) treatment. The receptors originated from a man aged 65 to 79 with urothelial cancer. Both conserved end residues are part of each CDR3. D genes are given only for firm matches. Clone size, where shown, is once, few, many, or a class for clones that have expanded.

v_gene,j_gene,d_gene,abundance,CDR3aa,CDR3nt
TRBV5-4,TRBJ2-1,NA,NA,CASSLVLAPGEQFF,TGTGCCAGCAGCTTGGTTTTAGCCCCAGGGGAGCAGTTCTTC
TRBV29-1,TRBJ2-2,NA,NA,CSGGRDTGELFF,TGCAGCGGCGGGCGGGACACCGGGGAGCTGTTTTTT
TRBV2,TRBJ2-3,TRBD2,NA,CASSEDRGGPPVDTQYF,TGTGCCAGCAGTGAAGATCGCGGGGGGCCTCCTGTGGATACGCAGTATTTT
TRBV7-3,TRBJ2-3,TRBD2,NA,CASSLIPTGGLTDTQYF,TGTGCCAGCAGCTTAATTCCCACGGGAGGGCTCACAGATACGCAGTATTTT
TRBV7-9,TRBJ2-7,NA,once,CASSLGGDSSYEQYF,TGTGCCAGCAGCTTAGGGGGGGACAGCTCCTACGAGCAGTACTTC
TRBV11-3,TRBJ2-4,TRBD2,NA,CASSRTSGRGGEYF,TGTGCCAGCAGCCGGACTAGCGGGAGGGGGGGCGAGTACTTC
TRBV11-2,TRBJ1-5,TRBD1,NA,CASSSTGVGQPQHF,TGTGCCAGCAGCTCCACAGGGGTGGGACAGCCCCAGCATTTT
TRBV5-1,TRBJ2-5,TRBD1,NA,CASSLGEGAFFSQETQYF,TGCGCCAGCAGCTTGGGAGAGGGGGCGTTTTTTTCACAAGAGACCCAGTACTTC
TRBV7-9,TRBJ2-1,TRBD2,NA,CASSAGTSGDYNEQFF,TGTGCCAGCAGCGCCGGGACTAGCGGGGATTACAATGAGCAGTTCTTC
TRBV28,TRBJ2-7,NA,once,CASSLRENRLYEQYF,TGTGCCAGCAGTTTACGGGAGAATCGTCTTTACGAGCAGTACTTC
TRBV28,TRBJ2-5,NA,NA,CASSATGRQTQYF,TGTGCCAGCAGTGCGACAGGGAGGCAGACCCAGTACTTC
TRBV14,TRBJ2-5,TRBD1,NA,CASSPRPGGGQGVRGAETQYF,TGTGCCAGCAGCCCCCGACCTGGGGGGGGACAGGGGGTAAGAGGCGCGGAGACCCAGTACTTC
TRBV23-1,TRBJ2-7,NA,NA,CASSHKTYYEQYF,TGCGCCAGCAGTCATAAGACTTACTACGAGCAGTACTTC
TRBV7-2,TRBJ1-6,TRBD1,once,CASSTGTGNSPLHF,TGTGCCAGCAGCACCGGGACAGGTAATTCACCCCTCCACTTT
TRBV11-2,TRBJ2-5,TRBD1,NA,CASSLDRGRWETQYF,TGTGCCAGCAGCTTGGACAGGGGGCGATGGGAGACCCAGTACTTC
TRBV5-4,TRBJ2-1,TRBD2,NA,CASSTPSGGTSYNEQFF,TGTGCCAGCAGCACACCTTCGGGGGGGACCTCCTACAATGAGCAGTTCTTC
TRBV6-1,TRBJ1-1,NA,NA,CASTLSLNTEAFF,TGTGCCAGCACCCTTTCTTTGAACACTGAAGCTTTCTTT
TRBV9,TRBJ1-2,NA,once,CASSPRTDYYGYTF,TGTGCCAGCAGCCCTCGGACAGATTACTATGGCTACACCTTC
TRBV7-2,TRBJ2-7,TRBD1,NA,CASSPRQGSYEQYF,TGTGCCAGCAGCCCCCGACAGGGCTCCTACGAGCAGTACTTC
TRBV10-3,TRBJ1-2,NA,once,CAIGLGLGSNYGYTF,TGTGCCATCGGCCTTGGGCTTGGTTCTAACTATGGCTACACCTTC
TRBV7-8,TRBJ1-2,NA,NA,CASSLARQELANYGYTF,TGTGCCAGCAGCTTAGCACGACAGGAATTAGCTAACTATGGCTACACCTTC
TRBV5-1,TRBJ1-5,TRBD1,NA,CASSAGQGDQPQHF,TGCGCCAGCAGCGCTGGACAGGGGGATCAGCCCCAGCATTTT
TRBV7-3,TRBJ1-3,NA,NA,CASSLTGGSGNTIYF,TGTGCCAGCAGCCTAACAGGAGGCTCTGGAAACACCATATATTTT
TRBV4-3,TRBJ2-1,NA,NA,CASSQDRRYNEQFF,TGCGCCAGCAGCCAAGATAGGCGGTACAATGAGCAGTTCTTC
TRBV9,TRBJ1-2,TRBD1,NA,CASSSGQKRYYGYTF,TGTGCCAGCAGCTCGGGACAGAAAAGATACTATGGCTACACCTTC
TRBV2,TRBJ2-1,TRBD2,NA,CASSERGVLPYNEQFF,TGTGCCAGCAGTGAACGGGGGGTGCTGCCCTACAATGAGCAGTTCTTC
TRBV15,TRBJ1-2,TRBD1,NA,CATSRDWTGGDGYTF,TGTGCCACCAGCAGAGATTGGACAGGGGGCGATGGCTACACCTTC
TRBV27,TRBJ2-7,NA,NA,CASSFTGSEQYF,TGTGCCAGCAGTTTTACAGGGTCCGAGCAGTACTTC
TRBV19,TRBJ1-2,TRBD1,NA,CASRGQGTIGGYTF,TGTGCCAGCAGGGGACAGGGCACTATAGGGGGCTACACCTTC
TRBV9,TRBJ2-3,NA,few,CASSVAAGFADTQYF,TGTGCCAGCAGCGTAGCGGCGGGGTTCGCAGATACGCAGTATTTT
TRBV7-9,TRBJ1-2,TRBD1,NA,CASSLGPRGQGRGGYTF,TGTGCCAGCAGCTTGGGGCCTCGGGGACAGGGGAGAGGGGGCTACACCTTC
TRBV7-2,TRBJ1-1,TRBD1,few,CASSQDRLNTEAFF,TGTGCCAGCAGCCAGGACAGGCTTAACACTGAAGCTTTCTTT
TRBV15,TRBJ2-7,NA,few,CATSSPSSYEQYF,TGTGCCACCAGCAGCCCGAGCTCCTACGAGCAGTACTTC
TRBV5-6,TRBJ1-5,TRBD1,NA,CASSFGGQGWPQHF,TGTGCCAGCAGCTTCGGGGGACAGGGGTGGCCCCAGCATTTT
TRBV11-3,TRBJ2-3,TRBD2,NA,CASSPLAGTGYTQYF,TGTGCCAGCAGCCCCTTAGCGGGGACGGGTTATACGCAGTATTTT
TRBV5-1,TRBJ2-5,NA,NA,CASSLGMGQETQYF,TGCGCCAGCAGCCTAGGTATGGGGCAGGAGACCCAGTACTTC
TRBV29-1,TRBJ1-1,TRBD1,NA,CSVAGQVDTEAFF,TGCAGCGTGGCCGGACAGGTCGACACTGAAGCTTTCTTT
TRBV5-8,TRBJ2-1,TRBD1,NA,CASSLLGGTGVRNEQFF,TGTGCCAGCAGCTTGTTAGGGGGGACAGGGGTTCGGAATGAGCAGTTCTTC
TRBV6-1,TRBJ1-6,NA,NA,CASRGGVAGSPLHF,TGTGCCAGCAGAGGGGGGGTAGCAGGCTCACCCCTCCACTTT
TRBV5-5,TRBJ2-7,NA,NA,CASSLSGRSSYEQYF,TGTGCCAGCAGCTTGAGCGGACGGAGCTCCTACGAGCAGTACTTC
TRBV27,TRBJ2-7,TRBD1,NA,CASSSRQGLLDEQYF,TGTGCCAGCAGTTCCCGACAGGGCCTCCTGGACGAGCAGTACTTC
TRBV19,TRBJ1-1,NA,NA,CASSIGFGNTEAFF,TGTGCCAGTAGTATAGGATTCGGGAACACTGAAGCTTTCTTT
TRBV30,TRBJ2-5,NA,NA,CAWSVQDLQETQYF,TGTGCCTGGAGTGTACAGGACCTACAAGAGACCCAGTACTTC
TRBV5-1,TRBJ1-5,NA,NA,CASSLAPRVQPQHF,TGCGCCAGCAGCTTGGCCCCCCGGGTTCAGCCCCAGCATTTT
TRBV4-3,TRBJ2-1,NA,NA,CASSQEEDYNEQFF,TGCGCCAGCAGCCAAGAAGAGGACTACAATGAGCAGTTCTTC
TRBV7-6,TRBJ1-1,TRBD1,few,CASSEQGADTEAFF,TGTGCCAGCAGCGAACAGGGGGCCGACACTGAAGCTTTCTTT
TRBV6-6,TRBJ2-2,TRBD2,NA,CASKSLAGGLTGELFF,TGTGCCAGCAAATCACTAGCGGGGGGTCTCACCGGGGAGCTGTTTTTT
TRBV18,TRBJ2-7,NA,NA,CASSPRDTPEQYF,TGTGCCAGCTCACCTCGGGACACTCCCGAGCAGTACTTC
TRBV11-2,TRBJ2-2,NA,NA,CASRPLSNTGELFF,TGTGCCAGCAGGCCCCTATCGAACACCGGGGAGCTGTTTTTT
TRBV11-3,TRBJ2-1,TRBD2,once,CASSLGLAWNEQFF,TGTGCCAGCAGCTTAGGACTAGCGTGGAATGAGCAGTTCTTC
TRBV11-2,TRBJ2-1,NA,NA,CASSLQPLSEQFF,TGTGCCAGCAGCTTACAACCTCTCAGTGAGCAGTTCTTC
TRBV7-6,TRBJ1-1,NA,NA,CASSPALRGGGTEAFF,TGTGCCAGCAGCCCCGCGTTAAGGGGGGGAGGCACTGAAGCTTTCTTT
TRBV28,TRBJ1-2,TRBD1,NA,CASSEGGEFYYGYTF,TGTGCCAGCAGCGAAGGGGGCGAGTTTTACTATGGCTACACCTTC
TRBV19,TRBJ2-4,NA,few,CASSRDKTKNIQYF,TGTGCCAGTAGTAGGGACAAAACCAAAAACATTCAGTACTTC
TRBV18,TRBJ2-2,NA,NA,CASSPPPGTGELFF,TGTGCCAGCTCACCACCGCCGGGGACCGGGGAGCTGTTTTTT
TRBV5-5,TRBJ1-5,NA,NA,CASSLVGNQPQHF,TGTGCCAGCAGCTTGGTCGGGAATCAGCCCCAGCATTTT
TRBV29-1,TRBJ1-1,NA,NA,CSVAKQANTEAFF,TGCAGCGTCGCAAAACAGGCGAACACTGAAGCTTTCTTT
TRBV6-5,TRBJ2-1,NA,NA,CASSKPSSSYNEQFF,TGTGCCAGCAGTAAGCCTTCCTCCTCCTACAATGAGCAGTTCTTC
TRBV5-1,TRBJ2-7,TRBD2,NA,CASSLAGGGYEQYF,TGCGCCAGCAGCTTGGCCGGCGGGGGCTACGAGCAGTACTTC
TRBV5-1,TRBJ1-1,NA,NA,CASSLSGGSTEAFF,TGCGCCAGCAGCTTATCGGGGGGTAGTACTGAAGCTTTCTTT